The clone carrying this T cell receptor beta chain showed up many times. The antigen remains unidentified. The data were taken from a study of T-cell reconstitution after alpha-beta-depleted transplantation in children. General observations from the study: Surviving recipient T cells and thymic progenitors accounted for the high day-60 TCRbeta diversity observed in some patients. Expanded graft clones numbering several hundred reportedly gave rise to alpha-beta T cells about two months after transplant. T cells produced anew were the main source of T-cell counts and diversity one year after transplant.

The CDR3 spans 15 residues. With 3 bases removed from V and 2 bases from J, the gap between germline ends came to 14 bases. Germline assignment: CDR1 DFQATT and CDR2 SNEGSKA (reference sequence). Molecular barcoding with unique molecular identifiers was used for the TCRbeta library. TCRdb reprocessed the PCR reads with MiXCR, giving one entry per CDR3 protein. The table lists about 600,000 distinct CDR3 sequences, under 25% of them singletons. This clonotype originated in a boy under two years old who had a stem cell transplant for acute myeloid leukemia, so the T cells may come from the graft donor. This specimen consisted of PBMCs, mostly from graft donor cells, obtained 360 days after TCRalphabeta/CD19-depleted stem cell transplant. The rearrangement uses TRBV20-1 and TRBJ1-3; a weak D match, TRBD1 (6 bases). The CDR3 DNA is TGCAGTGCTAGCCCCCCCAGGGGACCTGGAAACACCATATATTTT. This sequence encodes CSASPPRGPGNTIYF.